This is a list of T cell receptor beta chains from one sample in a study of T-cell reconstitution after alpha-beta-depleted transplantation in children. TCRdb passed the PCR reads through MiXCR, listing each CDR3 protein once. The sample lists around 400,000 distinct CDR3 sequences, about a tenth seen once, with 4.5% to 6.5% in the top ten. Sample: PBMCs from the stem cell graft donor, taken from the stem cell graft. The receptor source for this set is a human donor who donated a stem cell graft to a child with acute myeloid leukemia. CDR3s include the opening cysteine and the closing phenylalanine or tryptophan. D genes are given only for firm matches. The size field is filled for only some rows; it gives once, few, many or a size class.

d_gene: TRBD2
abundance: -
v_gene: TRBV20-1
len: 17
j_gene: TRBJ2-1
CDR3aa: CSATPPPWLAGSNEQFF
CDR3nt: TGCAGTGCTACTCCCCCCCCGTGGCTAGCGGGGTCCAATGAGCAGTTCTTC

d_gene: TRBD1
abundance: few
v_gene: TRBV6-5
len: 13
j_gene: TRBJ1-2
CDR3aa: CASSYGQGAGYTF
CDR3nt: TGTGCCAGCAGTTACGGACAGGGGGCCGGCTACACCTTC

d_gene: -
abundance: few
v_gene: TRBV12-3/TRBV12-4
len: 17
j_gene: TRBJ1-6
CDR3aa: CASSLGGITPNNSPLHF
CDR3nt: TGTGCCAGCAGTTTAGGGGGCATTACACCGAATAATTCACCCCTCCACTTT

d_gene: -
abundance: few
v_gene: TRBV7-2
len: 15
j_gene: TRBJ1-5
CDR3aa: CASSLDGQGAQPQHF
CDR3nt: TGTGCCAGCAGCTTAGACGGCCAGGGTGCCCAGCCCCAGCATTTT

d_gene: -
abundance: -
v_gene: TRBV29-1
len: 14
j_gene: TRBJ2-2
CDR3aa: CSVGTDLNTGELFF
CDR3nt: TGCAGCGTTGGGACTGATTTGAACACCGGGGAGCTGTTTTTT

d_gene: -
abundance: -
v_gene: TRBV30
len: 15
j_gene: TRBJ1-1
CDR3aa: CAWSVWGTENTEAFF
CDR3nt: TGTGCCTGGAGTGTTTGGGGAACAGAGAACACTGAAGCTTTCTTT

d_gene: -
abundance: -
v_gene: TRBV7-2
len: 14
j_gene: TRBJ1-5
CDR3aa: CASSSGQSNQPQHF
CDR3nt: TGTGCCAGCAGCTCCGGACAAAGCAATCAGCCCCAGCATTTT

d_gene: -
abundance: many
v_gene: TRBV20-1
len: 13
j_gene: TRBJ1-3
CDR3aa: CSAQVYSGNTIYF
CDR3nt: TGCAGTGCTCAGGTGTACTCTGGAAACACCATATATTTT

d_gene: -
abundance: few
v_gene: TRBV14
len: 16
j_gene: TRBJ2-3
CDR3aa: CASSQRMGTVADTQYF
CDR3nt: TGTGCCAGCAGCCAGCGTATGGGGACCGTAGCAGATACGCAGTATTTT

d_gene: -
abundance: -
v_gene: TRBV21-1
len: 16
j_gene: TRBJ2-1
CDR3aa: CASSHFGQGAGNEQFF
CDR3nt: -

d_gene: TRBD1
abundance: few
v_gene: TRBV5-8
len: 16
j_gene: TRBJ2-4
CDR3aa: CASSTDRGKGKNIQYF
CDR3nt: TGTGCCAGCAGTACAGACAGGGGGAAGGGAAAAAACATTCAGTACTTC

d_gene: TRBD2
abundance: few
v_gene: TRBV6-1
len: 15
j_gene: TRBJ2-3
CDR3aa: CASSGEAGGTDTQYF
CDR3nt: TGTGCCAGCAGCGGCGAGGCGGGGGGCACAGATACGCAGTATTTT

d_gene: TRBD1
abundance: many
v_gene: TRBV5-1
len: 13
j_gene: TRBJ1-2
CDR3aa: CASSTDRGFGYTF
CDR3nt: TGCGCCAGCAGCACCGACAGGGGTTTCGGCTACACCTTC

d_gene: -
abundance: many
v_gene: TRBV6-5
len: 12
j_gene: TRBJ2-4
CDR3aa: CASRSLGDIQYF
CDR3nt: TGTGCCAGCAGGAGTTTGGGGGACATTCAGTACTTC

d_gene: TRBD1
abundance: -
v_gene: TRBV5-1
len: 16
j_gene: TRBJ2-1
CDR3aa: CASSQDRDSPYNEQFF
CDR3nt: TGCGCCAGCAGCCAGGACAGGGACAGCCCCTACAATGAGCAGTTCTTC